This T cell receptor beta chain was recovered during a study of T cells in women clearing cervical HPV infection (dated by TCRdb to the late 2010s). The study in broad terms: Cases were 25 women with histologically confirmed HPV16-related CIN3 or worse, including a couple of invasive cancers. An exploratory proof-of-principle case-control study, nested within the Guanacaste HPV Natural History Study in Costa Rica, was conducted to compare TCR repertoires across cervical HPV16 outcomes. HLA typing was available for only a few women, so HLA type could not be excluded as a confounder. Cases and controls were matched on age within five years and on year of sample collection. Blood from cases was drawn at the visit where the lesion was first identified, while blood from controls was drawn once the infection was no longer detected. Among cases, blood sampling occurred a median of about 150 days after lesion detection, with an interquartile range of roughly 90 to 230 days. A median age of almost 35 years was observed in cases versus 37 to 40 in controls, and no significant differences in baseline characteristics were found. The 20 to 25 controls were women who cleared a single incident HPV16 infection within 12 months without developing precancer or cancer. In the parent cohort, around 9,500 women aged 18 or older were enrolled in Guanacaste, Costa Rica, during about 1992 to 1995 and were followed for more than 6 years. Quality controls consisted of five blinded duplicates per group, for a total of roughly 60 samples made up of approximately 50 participants and about ten replicates.

General findings and caveats noted by the study authors: Because of the cross-sectional design, the study could not determine whether the associations came before infection or resulted from infection, and neither effector/memory subsets nor HPV-specific T cells were isolated. Random forest classifiers combining richness and V gene abundances distinguished cases from controls with an estimated AUC of more than 0.75. Because the number of T cells per sample was unknown, the richness differences could reflect varying T-cell content rather than repertoire biology. CIN3+ cases had significantly higher TCR repertoire richness than controls across sequencing depths, but evenness did not differ between the groups.

TCR beta CDR3 regions were amplified by multiplex PCR using the immunoSEQ assay from an average of about 1,200 ng genomic DNA per sample. Primer bias was corrected in the assay by using a complete synthetic TCR repertoire to establish an amplification baseline. The amplicons were sequenced on the Illumina platform. Concerning the study's data processing: Sequences were error-corrected by clustering with frequency ratios and a modified nearest-neighbor algorithm and were then analyzed in the immunoSEQ Analyzer with IMGT gene definitions. TCR richness and evenness were averaged over 20 rarefaction repeats at each rarefaction depth, excluding samples with fewer sequences than the depth. V, D and J gene relative abundances were compared between groups with Wilcoxon rank sum tests, applying FDR correction. In the blinded duplicates, the intraclass correlation was approximately 96% for TCR richness and averaged about 80% across approximately 60 gene segments. Imported from immuneACCESS, the table was reduced by TCRdb to in-frame sequences with V and J called. These copies leave out some clones; in studies compared against another copy, an unresolved V gene accounts for under half, and the cause of the remainder is not known. That table supplies the V and J calls and clone size; D and trimming were determined from the DNA. The sample's table lists a count of about 30,000 clones. The ten top clones hold approximately 8.4% of the sample.

Details on this clone: This receptor's antigen is unknown.

Every participant had a single incident cervical HPV16 infection, and prevalent HPV16 infections were excluded. Cervical HPV DNA was detected by MY09/MY11 PCR and genotyped by dot-blot hybridization. About 15 mL of heparinized blood were centrifuged, and the buffy coat was split into aliquots, frozen at -30 degrees C, and then kept at -80 degrees C. QIAGEN kits were used to extract genomic DNA from buffy coat specimens. Sample: blood buffy coat. This clonotype was obtained from a woman aged 18 to 75 with a cervical HPV16 infection that either progressed to CIN3+ or cleared (not recorded which).

The CDR3 protein sequence reads: CASSLFGQGTGELFF. The part of the CDR3 DNA that was read is TGTGCCAGCAGCCTTTTTGGACAGGGGACCGGGGAG. The chain links TRBV7-9 with TRBJ2-2; the central 9 bases match TRBD1. The read stops 3 residues short of the end of the CDR3; the missing end is completed from the germline J gene. The germline V gene (reference sequence) gives CDR1 as SEHNR and CDR2 as FQNEAQ. The cysteine opens and the phenylalanine closes a CDR3 of 15 amino acids. The DNA has 36 bases, all within the CDR3, and is read from base 1. Trimming takes 5 bases off V and 5 bases off J; junction bases not matched to a gene: 6.